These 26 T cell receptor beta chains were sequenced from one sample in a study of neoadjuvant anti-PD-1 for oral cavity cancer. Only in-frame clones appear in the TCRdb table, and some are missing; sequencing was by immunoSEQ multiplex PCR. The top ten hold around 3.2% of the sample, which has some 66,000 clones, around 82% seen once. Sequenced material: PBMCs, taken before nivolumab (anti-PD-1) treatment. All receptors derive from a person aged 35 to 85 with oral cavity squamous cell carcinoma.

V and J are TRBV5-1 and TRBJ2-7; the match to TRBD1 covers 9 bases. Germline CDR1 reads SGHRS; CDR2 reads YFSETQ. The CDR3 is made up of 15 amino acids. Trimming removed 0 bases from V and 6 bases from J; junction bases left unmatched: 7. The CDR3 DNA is TGCGCCAGCAGCTTGGAAGGGACAGGGCCTCGCGAGCAGTACTTC. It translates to CASSLEGTGPREQYF.

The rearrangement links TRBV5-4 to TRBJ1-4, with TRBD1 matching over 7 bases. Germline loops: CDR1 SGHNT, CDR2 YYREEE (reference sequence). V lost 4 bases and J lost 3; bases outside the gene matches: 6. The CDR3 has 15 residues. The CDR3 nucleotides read TGTGCCAGCAGCGCAAGGGACAGCCCTAATGAAAAACTGTTTTTT. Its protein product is CASSARDSPNEKLFF.

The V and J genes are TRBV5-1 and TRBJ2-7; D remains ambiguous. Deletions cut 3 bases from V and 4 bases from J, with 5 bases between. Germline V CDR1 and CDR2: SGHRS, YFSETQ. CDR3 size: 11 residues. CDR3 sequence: CASSSQYEQYF. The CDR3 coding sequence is TGCGCCAGCAGCTCACAATACGAGCAGTACTTC. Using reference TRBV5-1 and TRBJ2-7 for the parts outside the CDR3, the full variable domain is KAGVTQTPRYLIKTRGQQVTLSCSPISGHRSVSWYQQTPGQGLQFLFEYFSETQRNKGNFPGRFSGRQFSNSRSEMNVSTLELGDSALYLCASSSQYEQYFGPGTRLTVT.

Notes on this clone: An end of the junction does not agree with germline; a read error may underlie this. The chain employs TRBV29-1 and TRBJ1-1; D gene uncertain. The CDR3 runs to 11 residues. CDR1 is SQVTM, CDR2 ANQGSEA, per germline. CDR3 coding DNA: TGCAGCGCCGAGGAGGGTCGGAGGGTTTGCTTT. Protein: CSAEEGRRVCF.

In DNA form, the CDR3 reads TGTGCCAGCAGCAATAGGTGCAGCTCCTACGAGCAGTACTTC. Translated, it gives CASSNRCSSYEQYF. V usage is TRBV21-1 and J usage is TRBJ2-7. TRBV21-1 is flagged as a pseudogene. This CDR3 contains 14 residues.

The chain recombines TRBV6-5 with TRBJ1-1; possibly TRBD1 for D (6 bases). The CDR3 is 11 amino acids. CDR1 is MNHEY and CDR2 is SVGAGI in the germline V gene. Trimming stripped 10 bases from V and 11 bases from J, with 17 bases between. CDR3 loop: CATKSTGLAFF. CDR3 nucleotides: TGTGCCACCAAAAGCACAGGGTTGGCTTTCTTT.

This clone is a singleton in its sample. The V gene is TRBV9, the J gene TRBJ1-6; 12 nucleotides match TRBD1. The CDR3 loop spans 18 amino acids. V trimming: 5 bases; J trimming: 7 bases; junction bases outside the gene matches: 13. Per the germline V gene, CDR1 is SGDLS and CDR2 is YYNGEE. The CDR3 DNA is TGTGCCAGCAGTCATCCTCCGGGACAGGGGGCGGAGAATTCACCCCTCCACTTT. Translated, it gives CASSHPPGQGAENSPLHF. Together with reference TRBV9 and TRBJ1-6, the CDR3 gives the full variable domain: DSGVTQTPKHLITATGQRVTLRCSPRSGDLSVYWYQQSLDQGLQFLIQYYNGEERAKGNILERFSAQQFPDLHSELNLSSLELGDSALYFCASSHPPGQGAENSPLHFGNGTRLTVT.

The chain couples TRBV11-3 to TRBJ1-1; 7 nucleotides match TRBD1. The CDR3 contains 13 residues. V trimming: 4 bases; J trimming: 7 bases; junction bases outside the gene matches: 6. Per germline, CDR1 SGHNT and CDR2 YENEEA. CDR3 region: CASSSTGRGEAFF. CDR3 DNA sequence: TGTGCCAGCAGCTCGACAGGGCGCGGTGAAGCTTTCTTT.

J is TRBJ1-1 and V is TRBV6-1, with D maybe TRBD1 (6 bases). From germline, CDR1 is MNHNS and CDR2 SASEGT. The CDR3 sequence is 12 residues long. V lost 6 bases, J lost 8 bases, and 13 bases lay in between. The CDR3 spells CASREGVREAFF. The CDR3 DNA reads TGTGCCAGCAGGGAGGGGGTGAGAGAAGCTTTCTTT.

The CDR3 reads CASSLLVGLTEAFF. CDR3 bases: TGTGCCAGCAGTTTATTAGTAGGGTTAACTGAAGCTTTCTTT. The chain carries TRBV27 and TRBJ1-1; D is unresolved. The CDR3 is made up of 14 amino acids. Germline lookup yields CDR1 MNHEY and CDR2 SMNVEV (reference sequence). Trimming took 1 base from V and 5 from J, leaving 11 bases between them.

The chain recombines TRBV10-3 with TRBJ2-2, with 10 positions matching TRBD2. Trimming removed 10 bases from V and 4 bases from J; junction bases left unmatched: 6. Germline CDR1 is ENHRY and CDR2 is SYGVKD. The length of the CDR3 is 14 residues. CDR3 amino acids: CATGLATSTGELFF. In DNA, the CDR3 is TGTGCCACGGGACTAGCGACATCCACCGGGGAGCTGTTTTTT.

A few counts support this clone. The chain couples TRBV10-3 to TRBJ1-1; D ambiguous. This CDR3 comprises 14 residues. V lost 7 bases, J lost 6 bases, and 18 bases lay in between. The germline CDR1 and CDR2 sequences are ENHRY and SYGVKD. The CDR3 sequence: CAIKGREVGSEAFF. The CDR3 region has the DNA TGTGCCATCAAAGGGAGGGAGGTTGGGTCTGAAGCTTTCTTT.

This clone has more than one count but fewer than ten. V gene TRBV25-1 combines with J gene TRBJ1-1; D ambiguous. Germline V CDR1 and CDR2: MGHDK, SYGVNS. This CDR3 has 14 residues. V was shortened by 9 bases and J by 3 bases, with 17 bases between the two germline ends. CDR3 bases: TGTGCCAGTTCACCATTCGGGATTTACACTGAAGCTTTCTTT. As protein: CASSPFGIYTEAFF.

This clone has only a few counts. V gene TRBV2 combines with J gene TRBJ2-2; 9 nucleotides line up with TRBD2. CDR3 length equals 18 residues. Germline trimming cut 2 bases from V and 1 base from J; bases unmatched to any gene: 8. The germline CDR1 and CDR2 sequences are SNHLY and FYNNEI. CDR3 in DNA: TGTGCCAGCAGTGAATCCCGGGAGCGGGAGGTGAACACCGGGGAGCTGTTTTTT. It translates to CASSESREREVNTGELFF.

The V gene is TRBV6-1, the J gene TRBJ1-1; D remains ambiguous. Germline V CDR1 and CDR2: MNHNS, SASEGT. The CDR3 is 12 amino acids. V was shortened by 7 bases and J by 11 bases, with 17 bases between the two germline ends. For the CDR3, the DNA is TGTGCCAGCAATAGCCTATTGCTGCCGGCTTTCTTT. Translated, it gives CASNSLLLPAFF.

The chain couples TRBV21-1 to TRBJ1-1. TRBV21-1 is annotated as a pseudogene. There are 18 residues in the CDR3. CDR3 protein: CASSTQGPARGRDTEAFF. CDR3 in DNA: TGTGCCAGCAGCACCCAGGGCCCCGCGCGGGGACGGGACACTGAAGCTTTCTTT.

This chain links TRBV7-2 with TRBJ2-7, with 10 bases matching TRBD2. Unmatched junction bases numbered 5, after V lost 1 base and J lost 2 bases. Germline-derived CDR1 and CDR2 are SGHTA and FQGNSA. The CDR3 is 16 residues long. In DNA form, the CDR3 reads TGTGCCAGCAGCTTAGGGGCTAGCGGGAGAACCTACGAGCAGTACTTC. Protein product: CASSLGASGRTYEQYF.

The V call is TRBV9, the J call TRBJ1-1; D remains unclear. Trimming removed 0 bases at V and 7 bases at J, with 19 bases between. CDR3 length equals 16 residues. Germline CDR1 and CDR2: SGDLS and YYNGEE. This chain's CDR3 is CASSVGTVREVGEAFF. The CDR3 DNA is TGTGCCAGCAGCGTAGGGACGGTCCGAGAAGTGGGTGAAGCTTTCTTT.

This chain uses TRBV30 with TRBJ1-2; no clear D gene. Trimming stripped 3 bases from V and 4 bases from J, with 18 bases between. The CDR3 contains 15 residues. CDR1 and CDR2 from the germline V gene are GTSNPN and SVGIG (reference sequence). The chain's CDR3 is CAWSLDYFSSYGYTF. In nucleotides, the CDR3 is TGTGCCTGGAGCCTTGACTATTTCTCTAGCTATGGCTACACCTTC.

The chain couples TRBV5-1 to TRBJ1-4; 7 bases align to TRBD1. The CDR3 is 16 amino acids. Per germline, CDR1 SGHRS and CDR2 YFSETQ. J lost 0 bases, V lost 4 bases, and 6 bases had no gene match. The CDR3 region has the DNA TGCGCCAGCAGCCCAGGGACAGATGCAACTAATGAAAAACTGTTTTTT. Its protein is CASSPGTDATNEKLFF.

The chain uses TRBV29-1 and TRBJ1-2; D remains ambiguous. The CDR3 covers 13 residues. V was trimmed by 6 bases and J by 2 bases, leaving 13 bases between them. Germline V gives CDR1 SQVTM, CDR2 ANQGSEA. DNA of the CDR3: TGCAGCGTGACGTCCCAAAGAAACTATGGCTACACCTTC. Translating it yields CSVTSQRNYGYTF.

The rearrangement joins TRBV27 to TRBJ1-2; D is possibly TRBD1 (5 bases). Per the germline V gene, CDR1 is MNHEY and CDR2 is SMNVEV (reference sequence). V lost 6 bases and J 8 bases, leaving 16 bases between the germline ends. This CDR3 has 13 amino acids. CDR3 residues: CASSIQVGGGYTF. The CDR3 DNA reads TGTGCCAGCAGCATACAAGTCGGGGGAGGCTACACCTTC.

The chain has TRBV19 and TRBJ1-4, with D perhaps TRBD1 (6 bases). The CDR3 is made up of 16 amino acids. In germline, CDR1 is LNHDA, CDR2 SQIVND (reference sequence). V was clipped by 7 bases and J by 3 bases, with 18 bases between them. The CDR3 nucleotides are TGTGCCAGTACCGGACAGAACCGGGCCCCTAATGAAAAACTGTTTTTT. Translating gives CASTGQNRAPNEKLFF.

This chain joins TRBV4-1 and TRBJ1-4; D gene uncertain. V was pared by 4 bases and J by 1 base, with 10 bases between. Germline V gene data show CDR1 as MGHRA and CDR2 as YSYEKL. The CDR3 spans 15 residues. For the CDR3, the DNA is TGCGCCAGCAGCCCCCTGGGAGAAACTAATGAAAAACTGTTTTTT. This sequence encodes CASSPLGETNEKLFF.

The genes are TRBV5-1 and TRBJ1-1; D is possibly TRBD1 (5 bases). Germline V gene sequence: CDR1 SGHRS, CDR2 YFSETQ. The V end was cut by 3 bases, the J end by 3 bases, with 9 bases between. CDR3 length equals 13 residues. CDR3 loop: CASSWGFYTEAFF. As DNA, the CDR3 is TGCGCCAGCAGCTGGGGGTTTTACACTGAAGCTTTCTTT.

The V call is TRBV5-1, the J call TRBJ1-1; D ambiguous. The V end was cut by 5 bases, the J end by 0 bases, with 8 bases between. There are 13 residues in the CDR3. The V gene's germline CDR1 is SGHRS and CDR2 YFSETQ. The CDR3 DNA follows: TGCGCCAGCAGAAATGCGCTGAACACTGAAGCTTTCTTT. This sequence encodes CASRNALNTEAFF.